The clone carrying this T cell receptor (beta chain) occurred many times. Its antigen is unidentified. MiXCR was run by TCRdb on the reads, yielding one entry per CDR3 protein. In the table there are over 200,000 distinct CDR3 sequences, 12% to 15% of which are singletons. These data are taken from a study of T cell repertoires in cytomegalovirus infection. Study overall: An indication of both CMV infection and matching HLA type came from public TCR beta signatures. General study findings and limits: CMV-specific TCR beta clonotypes restricted by HLA-C dominated the ex vivo response. Accumulated public TCR beta family frequency recognized individuals carrying CMV together with the relevant HLA.

CDR1 is SGHTA and CDR2 is FQGTGA in the germline V gene. The CDR3 sequence is 16 residues long. V was clipped by 3 bases and J by 4 bases; unmatched bases: 11. The specimen was PBMCs. This TCR was sampled from a human donor in good health (CMV status not recorded). Some clones in this sample may be carry-over from other donors' samples. This rearrangement joins TRBV7-3 to TRBJ2-5, with 7 bases fitting TRBD2. The CDR3 DNA reads as TGTGCCAGCAGCTTCTCCTCGGGGGGAAGGGGAGAGACCCAGTACTTC. This translates into CASSFSSGGRGETQYF.